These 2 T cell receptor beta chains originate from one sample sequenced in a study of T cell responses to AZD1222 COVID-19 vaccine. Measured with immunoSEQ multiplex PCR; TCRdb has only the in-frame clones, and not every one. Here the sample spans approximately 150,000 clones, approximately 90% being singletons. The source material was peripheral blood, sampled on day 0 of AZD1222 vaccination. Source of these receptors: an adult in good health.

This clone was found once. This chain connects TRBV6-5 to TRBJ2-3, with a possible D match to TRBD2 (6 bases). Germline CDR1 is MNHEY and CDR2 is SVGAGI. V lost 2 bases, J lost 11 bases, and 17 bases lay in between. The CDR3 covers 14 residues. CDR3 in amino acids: CASSYTTAEGKQYF. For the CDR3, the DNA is TGTGCCAGCAGTTACACAACGGCGGAGGGAAAGCAGTATTTT.

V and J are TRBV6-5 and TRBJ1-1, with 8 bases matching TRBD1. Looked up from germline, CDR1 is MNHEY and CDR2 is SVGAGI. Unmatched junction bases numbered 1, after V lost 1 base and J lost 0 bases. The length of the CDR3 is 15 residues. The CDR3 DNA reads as TGTGCCAGCAGTTACTGGACAGGGATGAACACTGAAGCTTTCTTT. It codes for CASSYWTGMNTEAFF.